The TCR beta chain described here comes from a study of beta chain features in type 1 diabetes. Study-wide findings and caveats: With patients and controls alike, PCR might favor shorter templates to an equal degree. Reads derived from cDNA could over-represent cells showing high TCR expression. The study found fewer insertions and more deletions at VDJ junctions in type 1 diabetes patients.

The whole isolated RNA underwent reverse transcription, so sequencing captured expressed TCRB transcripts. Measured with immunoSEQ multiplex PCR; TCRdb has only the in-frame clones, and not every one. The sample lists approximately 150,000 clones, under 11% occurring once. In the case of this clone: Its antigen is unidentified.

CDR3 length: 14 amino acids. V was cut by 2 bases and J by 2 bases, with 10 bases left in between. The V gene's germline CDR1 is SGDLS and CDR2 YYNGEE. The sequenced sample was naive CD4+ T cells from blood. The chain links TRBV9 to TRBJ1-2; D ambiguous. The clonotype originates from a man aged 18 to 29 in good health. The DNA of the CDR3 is TGTGCCAGCAGCGTTGGAACGGGGAACTATGGCTACACCTTC. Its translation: CASSVGTGNYGYTF.